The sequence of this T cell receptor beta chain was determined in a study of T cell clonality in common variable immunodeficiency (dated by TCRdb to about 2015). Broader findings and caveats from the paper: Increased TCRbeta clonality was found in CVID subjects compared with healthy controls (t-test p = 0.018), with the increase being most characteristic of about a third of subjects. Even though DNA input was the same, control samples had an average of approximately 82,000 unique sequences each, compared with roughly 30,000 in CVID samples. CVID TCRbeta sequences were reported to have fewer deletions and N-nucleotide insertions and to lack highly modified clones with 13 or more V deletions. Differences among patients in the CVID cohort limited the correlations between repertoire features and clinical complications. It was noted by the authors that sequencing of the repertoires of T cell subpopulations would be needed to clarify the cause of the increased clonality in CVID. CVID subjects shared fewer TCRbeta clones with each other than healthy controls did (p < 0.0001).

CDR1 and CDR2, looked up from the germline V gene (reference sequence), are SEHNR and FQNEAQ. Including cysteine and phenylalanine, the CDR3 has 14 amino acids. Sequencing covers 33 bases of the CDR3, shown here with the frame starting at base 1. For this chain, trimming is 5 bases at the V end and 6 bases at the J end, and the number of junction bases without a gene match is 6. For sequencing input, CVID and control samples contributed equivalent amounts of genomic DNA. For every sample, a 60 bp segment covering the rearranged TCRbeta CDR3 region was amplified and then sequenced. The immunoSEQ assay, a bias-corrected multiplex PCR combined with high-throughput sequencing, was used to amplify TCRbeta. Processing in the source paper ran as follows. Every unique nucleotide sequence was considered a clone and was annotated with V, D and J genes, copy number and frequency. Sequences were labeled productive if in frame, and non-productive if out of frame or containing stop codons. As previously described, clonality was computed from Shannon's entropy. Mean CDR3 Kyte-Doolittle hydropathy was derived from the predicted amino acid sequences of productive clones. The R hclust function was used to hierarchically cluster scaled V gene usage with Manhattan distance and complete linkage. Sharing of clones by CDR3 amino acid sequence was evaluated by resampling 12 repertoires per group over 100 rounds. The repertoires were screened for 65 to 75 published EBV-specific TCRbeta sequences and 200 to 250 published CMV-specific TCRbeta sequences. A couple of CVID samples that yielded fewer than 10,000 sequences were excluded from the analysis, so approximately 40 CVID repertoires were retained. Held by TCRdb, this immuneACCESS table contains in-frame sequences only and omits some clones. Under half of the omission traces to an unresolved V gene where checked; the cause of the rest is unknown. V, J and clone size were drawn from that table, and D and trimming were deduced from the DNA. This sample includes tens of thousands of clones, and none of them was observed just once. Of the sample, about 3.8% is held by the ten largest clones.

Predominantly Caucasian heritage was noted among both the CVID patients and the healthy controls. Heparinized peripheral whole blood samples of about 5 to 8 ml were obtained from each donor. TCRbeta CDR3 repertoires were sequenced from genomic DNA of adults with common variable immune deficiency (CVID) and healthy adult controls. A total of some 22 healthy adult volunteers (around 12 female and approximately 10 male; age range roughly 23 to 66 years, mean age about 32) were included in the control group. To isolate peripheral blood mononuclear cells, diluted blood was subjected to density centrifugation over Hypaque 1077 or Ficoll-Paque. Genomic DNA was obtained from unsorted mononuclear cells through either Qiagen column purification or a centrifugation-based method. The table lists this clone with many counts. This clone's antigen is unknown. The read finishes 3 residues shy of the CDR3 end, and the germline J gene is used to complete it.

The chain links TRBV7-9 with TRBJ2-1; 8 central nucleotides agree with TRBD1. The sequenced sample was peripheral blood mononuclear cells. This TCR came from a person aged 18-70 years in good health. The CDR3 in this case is CASSRTGNSNEQFF. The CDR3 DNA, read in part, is TGTGCCAGCAGCCGGACAGGGAATTCCAATGAG.